This TCR beta chain was retrieved from a study of cytomegalovirus exposure and HLA in healthy donors. General study points: Productive status was seen about 87% or about 30% of the time for most TCR beta V segments in an earlier analysis.

In germline, CDR1 is LNHNV, CDR2 YYDKDF (reference sequence). Trimming shortened V by 9 bases and J by 1 base, and 8 bases separated the two germline ends. There are 12 residues in the CDR3. This clone appeared a single time. Its cognate antigen is unknown. With 60 Vbeta and 13 Jbeta primers, the PCR was carried out. The data were produced by immunoSEQ multiplex PCR, yet TCRdb's version contains in-frame clones alone and is incomplete. Counted here are about 82,000 clones, 70% to 85% occurring once; the ten biggest clones make up about 20%. Sequencing was carried out using PBMCs. This TCR was sampled from a young man in good health and CMV-seropositive. The chain links TRBV15 to TRBJ2-3; D may be TRBD1 (6 bases). In DNA, the CDR3 is TGTGCCACAAACAGGGGCACAGATACGCAGTATTTT. Amino acid sequence: CATNRGTDTQYF.